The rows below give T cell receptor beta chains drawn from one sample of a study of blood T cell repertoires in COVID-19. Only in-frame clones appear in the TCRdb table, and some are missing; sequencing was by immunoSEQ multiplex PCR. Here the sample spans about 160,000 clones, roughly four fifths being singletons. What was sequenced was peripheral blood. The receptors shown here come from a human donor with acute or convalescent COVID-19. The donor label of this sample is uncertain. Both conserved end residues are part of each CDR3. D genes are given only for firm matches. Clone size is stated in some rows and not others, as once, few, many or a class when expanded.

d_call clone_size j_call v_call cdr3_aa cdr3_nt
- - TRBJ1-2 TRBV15 CATSRVGEPNYGYTF TGTGCCACCAGCAGAGTCGGAGAACCTAACTATGGCTACACCTTC
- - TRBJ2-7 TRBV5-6 CASSPGSTYVEQYF TGTGCCAGCAGTCCCGGGTCCACCTACGTCGAGCAGTACTTC
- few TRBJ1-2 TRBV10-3 CASREGHGRGGYTF TGTGCCAGCAGGGAGGGCCACGGGAGGGGTGGCTACACCTTC
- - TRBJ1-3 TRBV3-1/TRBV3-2 CASSPYSLTGNTIYF TGTGCCAGCAGCCCCTACAGCTTAACGGGAAACACCATATATTTT
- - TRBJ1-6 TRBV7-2 CASSMPTGSPLHF TGTGCCAGCAGCATGCCGACAGGTTCACCCCTCCACTTT
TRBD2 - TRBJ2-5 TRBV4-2 CASSKVASGGRGTQYF TGTGCCAGCAGCAAAGTGGCCAGCGGGGGTCGGGGGACCCAGTACTTC
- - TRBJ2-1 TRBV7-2 CASSFSGYNEQFF TGTGCCAGCAGCTTTAGCGGCTACAATGAGCAGTTCTTC
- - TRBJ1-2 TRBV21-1 CASIKGIDYGYTF TGTGCCAGCATTAAGGGGATCGACTATGGCTACACCTTC
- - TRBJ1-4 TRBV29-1 CSVLEGFNEKLFF TGCAGCGTTCTAGAGGGTTTTAATGAAAAACTGTTTTTT
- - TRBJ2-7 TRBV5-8 CASSLAENRIYEQYF TGTGCCAGCAGCTTGGCAGAAAACAGAATCTACGAGCAGTACTTC
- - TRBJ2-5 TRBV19 CASSPRKLSGETQYF TGTGCCAGTAGTCCCCGGAAATTATCGGGGGAGACCCAGTACTTC
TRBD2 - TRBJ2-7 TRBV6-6 CASSPSGGLHYEQYF TGTGCCAGCAGCCCAAGCGGGGGGCTCCACTACGAGCAGTACTTC
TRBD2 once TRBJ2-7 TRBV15 CATSRDLGTSHSYEQYF TGTGCCACCAGCAGAGATCTGGGGACTAGCCACTCTTACGAGCAGTACTTC